This TCR beta chain was recovered during a study of Ad26.COV2.S vaccination and SARS-CoV-2 variants. Study summary: Once, or twice with 56 days between doses, Ad26.COV2.S was given intramuscularly.

Treatment denoted: around 19 received Ad26.COV2.S at low or high dose, single or two shots; about five received placebo; per-sample allocation not given. Day 63 after the first injection of vaccine or placebo was the sampling time. Regarding the study as a whole: Analyses of TCR breadth and depth may have underestimated total T cell responses. After vaccination, reports described spike-specific CD8+ and CD4+ T cell responses as showing substantial breadth.

This table comes from immunoSEQ multiplex PCR, and its TCRdb copy is limited to in-frame clones, with some not included. The sample consists of approximately 360,000 clones, about four fifths of them appearing once. Notes on this clone: Antigen unknown.

Trimming stripped 5 bases from V and 0 bases from J, with 17 bases between. The germline V gene has CDR1 SGHRS and CDR2 YFSETQ. This CDR3 is 16 amino acids long. The source is a person between 18 and 65 years old who received the Ad26.COV2.S COVID-19 vaccine or a placebo. This specimen consisted of peripheral blood, obtained in a trial of Ad26.COV2.S vaccine versus placebo. V and J are TRBV5-1 and TRBJ1-2; D gene ambiguous. As DNA, the CDR3 is TGCGCCAGCAGTTTTGGAAGGAGGGCGGCTAACTATGGCTACACCTTC. The encoded protein is CASSFGRRAANYGYTF.